This entry describes one T cell receptor (beta chain). What it binds is unknown. Data came from immunoSEQ multiplex PCR; TCRdb stores just in-frame clones and leaves some out. The sample lists 130,000 or so clones; 85% to 95% were seen once. This entry comes from a study of T cell responses to AZD1222 COVID-19 vaccine. Study-level findings and limits: Just a handful of AZD1222 recipients were seropositive at baseline. Dominant CD4 TCR responses targeted spike regions 160-218 and 743-854.

Sequenced here: peripheral blood, sampled on day 0 of AZD1222 vaccination. The receptor comes from an adult in good health.

This CDR3 reads CASSSSGRTDTQYF. CDR3 in DNA: TGTGCCAGCAGTTCAAGCGGGAGAACAGATACGCAGTATTTT. J is TRBJ2-3 and V is TRBV27, with 8 bases matching TRBD2. The CDR3 consists of 14 residues. V was clipped by 4 bases and J by 3 bases; unmatched bases: 3. Looked up from germline, CDR1 is MNHEY and CDR2 is SMNVEV (reference sequence).